This entry lists 21 T cell receptor beta chains sequenced from one sample in a study of T cells expressing NK-cell markers. TCRdb re-called the 5' RACE reads; one entry per CDR3 protein, DNA not given. The sample has fewer than 550,000 distinct CDR3 sequences; the top ten hold roughly 1.4%. Input material: blood T cells: a sorted CD56 or NKG2C T cell subset, CD4+ or CD8+ T cells, or bulk PBMC T cells (not recorded which). The receptors stem from a woman aged 45-65 years in good health.

Here the CDR3 reads CASSLRPGPNEQFF. The chain employs TRBV5-1 and TRBJ2-1; lacking DNA, the TRBD2 call made by TCRdb goes unchecked. CDR1 and CDR2 (germline): SGHRS, YFSETQ. The CDR3 consists of 14 residues.

CDR3 region: CASSQDTWAGGYEAFF. This chain links TRBV3-1 with TRBJ1-1. CDR1 LGHDT and CDR2 YNNKEL come from the germline V gene (reference sequence). This CDR3 region has 16 residues.

The gene calls are TRBV10-3 and TRBJ2-1. This CDR3 is 11 amino acids long. The germline CDR1 and CDR2 sequences are ENHRY and SYGVKD. The CDR3 here is CDSVRHNEQFF.

V usage is TRBV4-2 and J usage is TRBJ2-2; TCRdb calls TRBD1, which cannot be checked without DNA. Germline-derived CDR1 and CDR2 are LGHNA and YNFKEQ. The CDR3 extends over 17 amino acids. The CDR3 sequence is CASSQLKDRANTGELFF.

V usage is TRBV12-3 or TRBV12-4 and J usage is TRBJ2-6. The CDR3 consists of 11 residues. The CDR3 here is CASSFGPVLTF.

The gene calls are TRBV24-1 and TRBJ2-3; the D gene TCRdb calls, TRBD1, cannot be checked with no DNA. Germline CDR1 and CDR2: KGHDR and SFDVKD. CDR3 length equals 14 residues. CDR3 residues: CATSDDRGGDTQYF.

The chain recombines TRBV5-1 with TRBJ2-1; TCRdb names TRBD2, which stays unverified in the absence of DNA. From germline, CDR1 is SGHRS and CDR2 YFSETQ. The CDR3 is made up of 18 amino acids. The CDR3: CASSLAPLLAGEGNEQFF. Full variable domain (outside the CDR3, taken from reference TRBV5-1 and TRBJ2-1): KAGVTQTPRYLIKTRGQQVTLSCSPISGHRSVSWYQQTPGQGLQFLFEYFSETQRNKGNFPGRFSGRQFSNSRSEMNVSTLELGDSALYLCASSLAPLLAGEGNEQFFGPGTRLTVL.

This chain links TRBV28 with TRBJ2-1. This CDR3 has 12 residues. Germline V CDR1 and CDR2: MDHEN, SYDVKM. CDR3 sequence: CASSGPNNEQFF.

The chain combines TRBV11-1 with TRBJ1-4. Germline CDR1 is SGHAT and CDR2 is FQDESV (reference sequence). This CDR3 is built from 15 residues. The CDR3 reads CASSQSGGTNEKLFF.

This chain links TRBV20-1 with TRBJ2-1; TCRdb designates TRBD1, a call that cannot be tested without DNA. CDR3 length: 11 residues. Germline values: CDR1 DFQATT, CDR2 SNEGSKA (reference sequence). The CDR3 sequence is CSATLGDPQFF.

The chain carries TRBV24-1 and TRBJ2-3; TCRdb picks TRBD1, but there is no DNA to check that call. The germline CDR1 and CDR2 sequences are KGHDR and SFDVKD. This CDR3 region has 16 residues. The CDR3 region is CATSDPTGSKADTQYF.

The chain recombines TRBV10-3 with TRBJ2-2; the TCRdb call, TRBD1, lacks DNA for checking. Germline CDR1 reads ENHRY; CDR2 reads SYGVKD. The CDR3 has 13 residues. CDR3: CAIREREGGELFF.

This sequence joins TRBV5-1 and TRBJ2-1; TCRdb indicates TRBD2, and absent DNA this call remains unverified. CDR1 and CDR2 (germline): SGHRS, YFSETQ. The CDR3 is 16 amino acids. The CDR3 sequence is CASSWREGGPYNEQFF. Using reference TRBV5-1 and TRBJ2-1 for the parts outside the CDR3, the full variable domain is KAGVTQTPRYLIKTRGQQVTLSCSPISGHRSVSWYQQTPGQGLQFLFEYFSETQRNKGNFPGRFSGRQFSNSRSEMNVSTLELGDSALYLCASSWREGGPYNEQFFGPGTRLTVL.

The rearrangement joins TRBV20-1 to TRBJ2-7; TCRdb designates TRBD2, a call that cannot be tested without DNA. The germline V gene has CDR1 DFQATT and CDR2 SNEGSKA (reference sequence). The CDR3 is 13 amino acids. The chain's CDR3 is CSAQTSASYEQYF.

This chain uses TRBV12-5 with TRBJ2-1. In germline, CDR1 is LGHNT, CDR2 FRNRAP. The CDR3 sequence is 17 residues long. CDR3 sequence: CASGLVLSGSYYNEQFF.

CDR3 sequence reads: CASSRLAVAKNIQYF. The rearrangement links TRBV12-3 or TRBV12-4 to TRBJ2-4; the TCRdb D gene call, TRBD2, has no DNA to confirm it. CDR3 length: 15 residues.

The rearrangement links TRBV6-5 to TRBJ1-1. The germline gives CDR1 MNHEY, CDR2 SVGAGI. The CDR3 has 15 residues. CDR3 sequence: CASSYVAGSSTEAFF.

V usage is TRBV5-1 and J usage is TRBJ2-3; checking the TCRdb D call of TRBD2 is not possible without DNA. The CDR3 is made up of 15 amino acids. The germline CDR1 and CDR2 sequences are SGHRS and YFSETQ. The CDR3 loop reads CASSTLGGRADTQYF.

The chain is built from TRBV7-9 and TRBJ2-2. Germline-derived CDR1 and CDR2 are SEHNR and FQNEAQ (reference sequence). The CDR3 has 12 amino acids. CDR3 loop: CASSPYTGELFF.

The chain carries TRBV24-1 and TRBJ2-3; the D call of TRBD2 rests on TCRdb alone, since no DNA is present to check it. Germline CDR1 is KGHDR and CDR2 is SFDVKD. This CDR3 has 14 residues. The CDR3 loop is CATSQDGTSGMQYF.

The rearrangement links TRBV7-8 to TRBJ2-3; the TCRdb call, TRBD2, lacks DNA for checking. Per the germline V gene, CDR1 is SGHVS and CDR2 is FQNEAQ. This CDR3 comprises 17 residues. The chain's CDR3 is CASSLPRLAGYTDTQYF. The full variable domain, rest sourced from reference TRBV7-8 and TRBJ2-3, is GAGVSQSPRYKVAKRGQDVALRCDPISGHVSLFWYQQALGQGPEFLTYFQNEAQLDKSGLPSDRFFAERPEGSVSTLKIQRTQQEDSAVYLCASSLPRLAGYTDTQYFGPGTRLTVL.